The 23 T cell receptor beta chains below come from one sample, sequenced in a study of blood T cells in healthy people across ages. PCR was performed a second time for about 6 to 11 cycles using a sample-barcoded 5' primer and a J-beta primer mix. MiXCR, run by TCRdb on the 5' RACE reads, gives a single entry per CDR3 protein. This sample carries about 930,000 distinct CDR3 sequences, roughly 29% of them seen once, and the ten largest clones take 10% to 13%. The same data also went into a second study, on T cells of mothers and their children.

Specimen: blood. These receptors originate from a woman between 40 and 55 years old in good health.

The chain carries TRBV29-1 and TRBJ2-1; no clear D. The V end was cut by 5 bases, the J end by 8 bases, with 7 bases between. The V gene's germline CDR1 is SQVTM and CDR2 ANQGSEA. The CDR3 has 10 amino acids. CDR3 in amino acids: CSVNSDEQFF. CDR3 nucleotides: TGCAGCGTTAACTCCGATGAGCAGTTCTTC.

The chain has TRBV20-1 and TRBJ1-2; possibly TRBD1 for D (5 bases). Germline V gene lookup returns CDR1 DFQATT and CDR2 SNEGSKA (reference sequence). Trimming cost V 7 bases and J 4 bases, with 19 bases left between them. This CDR3 contains 14 residues. Here the CDR3 reads CSVNWDGPFYGYTF. CDR3 coding DNA: TGCAGTGTTAACTGGGACGGACCGTTCTATGGCTACACCTTC.

This clonotype has a count of ten or more. The chain couples TRBV7-2 to TRBJ1-2, with 7 bases matching TRBD1. The CDR3 runs 14 residues. V lost 1 base, J lost 5 bases, and 4 bases stayed unmatched. Germline loops: CDR1 SGHTA, CDR2 FQGNSA. The CDR3 reads CASSLGGRGYGYTF. The CDR3 nucleotides read TGTGCCAGCAGCTTAGGCGGCAGGGGGTATGGCTACACCTTC.

The table lists this clonotype with a few counts. The chain is built from TRBV6-1 and TRBJ1-1; 7 bases fit TRBD1. Germline values: CDR1 MNHNS, CDR2 SASEGT. J was trimmed by 7 bases and V by 3 bases; bases with no gene match: 2. The CDR3 runs to 12 residues. CDR3 nucleotide sequence: TGTGCCAGCAGTGACTACAGGGGTGAAGCTTTCTTT. Amino acids: CASSDYRGEAFF.

Concerning this clonotype: A much larger clone lies one base from this, so it may be a read error. The conserved closing phenylalanine or tryptophan is absent in this CDR3, likely reflecting a read error. The chain links TRBV3-1 to TRBJ2-7; D is possibly TRBD2 (6 bases). CDR1 is LGHDT, CDR2 YNNKEL, per germline (reference sequence). The CDR3 has 13 amino acids. V lost 1 base, J lost 4 bases, and 8 bases lay in between. CDR3 sequence reads: CASSQVEGYEQYL. As DNA, the CDR3 is TGTGCCAGCAGCCAAGTGGAGGGATACGAGCAGTACTTA.

This clonotype was counted many times. This chain links TRBV20-1 with TRBJ2-5; no reliable D call. The germline CDR1 and CDR2 sequences are DFQATT and SNEGSKA (reference sequence). Trimming shortened V by 0 bases and J by 3 bases, and 5 bases separated the two germline ends. This CDR3 is 12 amino acids long. Written as DNA, the CDR3 is TGCAGTGCTAGAGATCGGGAAGAGACCCAGTACTTC. It is translated as CSARDREETQYF.

The chain combines TRBV12-3 or TRBV12-4 with TRBJ2-7, with TRBD1 matching over 11 bases. V lost 6 bases and J lost 3; bases outside the gene matches: 10. The length of the CDR3 is 16 residues. The CDR3 DNA follows: TGTGCCAGCAGCAGCAGGGGCGGGACAGGGGGCTACGAGCAGTACTTC. Its translation: CASSSRGGTGGYEQYF.

This clonotype was observed a few times. This chain uses TRBV29-1 with TRBJ2-7; possibly TRBD2 for D (6 bases). V gave up 8 bases and J gave up 0 bases, with 14 bases separating them. CDR3 length: 13 amino acids. Germline V lookup: CDR1 SQVTM, CDR2 ANQGSEA. CDR3 in DNA: TGCAGCTGTCGGGACTCACACTCCTACGAGCAGTACTTC. It encodes CSCRDSHSYEQYF.

The table lists this clonotype with a few counts. The chain links TRBV2 to TRBJ2-1, with D maybe TRBD1 (5 bases). Germline CDR1 reads SNHLY; CDR2 reads FYNNEI. The CDR3 is made up of 14 amino acids. The germline V and J ends were trimmed by 7 bases and 8 bases, with 18 bases remaining between them. The CDR3 DNA follows: TGTGCCAGCACTAGGGGTCTCCGAGTCGATGAGCAGTTCTTC. Protein sequence: CASTRGLRVDEQFF.

This clonotype has only a few counts. Possible read error: a much larger clone is one base away. The chain is built from TRBV28 and TRBJ1-3; D gene unclear. V was shortened by 4 bases and J by 2 bases, with 18 bases between the two germline ends. Germline V gene data show CDR1 as MDHEN and CDR2 as SYDVKM. This CDR3 comprises 17 residues. The DNA for the CDR3 is TGTGCCAGCAGTTCCATCACCACTCTTTACCCTGGAAACACCATATATTTT. Residues: CASSSITTLYPGNTIYF.

The chain employs TRBV18 and TRBJ2-7; TRBD2 might be the D (6 bases). The CDR3 runs 16 residues. Germline V CDR1 and CDR2: KGHSH, LQKENI. V gave up 1 base and J gave up 0 bases, with 13 bases separating them. In DNA, the CDR3 is TGTGCCAGCTCACCACTTTCAGGGACTGGCTCCTACGAGCAGTACTTC. Amino acids: CASSPLSGTGSYEQYF.

V is TRBV4-1 and J is TRBJ1-5, with D possibly TRBD1 on 5 matching bases. Per germline, CDR1 MGHRA and CDR2 YSYEKL. The CDR3 covers 16 residues. V lost 0 bases, J lost 0 bases, and 9 bases lay in between. The CDR3 coding sequence is TGCGCCAGCAGCCAAGAGCAGGGCTATAGCAATCAGCCCCAGCATTTT. Translated, it gives CASSQEQGYSNQPQHF.

A word on this clonotype: A read error may account for a junction end that differs from germline. CDR3 in amino acids: CAGSLREGPRGTDTQYF. The CDR3 DNA follows: TGTGCCGGCAGCCTTCGGGAGGGACCCCGGGGCACAGATACGCAGTATTTT. V usage is TRBV7-2 and J usage is TRBJ2-3; 8 bases agree with TRBD2. The CDR3 loop spans 17 amino acids. In germline, CDR1 is SGHTA, CDR2 FQGNSA.

This clonotype came up a few times. The V and J genes are TRBV20-1 and TRBJ1-1; the D is unclear. CDR1 is DFQATT, CDR2 SNEGSKA, per germline (reference sequence). The CDR3 loop spans 15 amino acids. The germline V and J ends were trimmed by 1 base and 1 base, with 13 bases remaining between them. CDR3 bases: TGCAGTGCTAGAGGGCCACAGATTCCGAACACTGAAGCTTTCTTT. This encodes CSARGPQIPNTEAFF.

Concerning this clonotype itself: This may be a read error, as it is one base from a much larger clone. This chain links TRBV27 with TRBJ2-7; TRBD2 is a possible D gene (5 bases). Germline CDR1 and CDR2: MNHEY and SMNVEV (reference sequence). The length of the CDR3 is 15 residues. The chain's CDR3 is CASSSGVFNSYEQDF. CDR3 in DNA: TGTGCCAGCAGTTCCGGGGTTTTTAACTCCTACGAGCAGGACTTC.

Turning to this clonotype: A much larger clone differs by one base, so this may be a read error. The CDR3 is CASSLIGIETQYF. The DNA for the CDR3 is TGTGCCAGCAGTTTAATTGGTATCGAGACCCAGTACTTC. This sequence joins TRBV12-3 or TRBV12-4 and TRBJ2-5; no firm D call. The length of the CDR3 is 13 residues. The V end was cut by 2 bases, the J end by 5 bases, with 9 bases between.

Regarding this clonotype: This may be a read error, as it is one base from a much larger clone. V and J are TRBV4-1 and TRBJ1-1; TRBD1 is a possible D gene (5 bases). CDR1 and CDR2 (germline): MGHRA, YSYEKL. The CDR3 covers 17 residues. The germline V and J ends were trimmed by 2 bases and 0 bases, with 16 bases remaining between them. CDR3 residues: CASSQYSPGPLNTEAFF. CDR3 DNA sequence: TGCGCCAGCAGCCAATATTCCCCAGGGCCATTGAACACTGAAGCTTTCTTT.

The V and J genes are TRBV20-1 and TRBJ2-7, with D uncertain. Judging by the DNA end, TRBJ2-5 fits better; the J call may be wrong. In germline, CDR1 is DFQATT, CDR2 SNEGSKA (reference sequence). This CDR3 is built from 8 residues. CDR3 residues: CRVETQYF. The DNA for the CDR3 is TGCAGAGTAGAGACCCAGTACTTC.

This chain links TRBV20-1 with TRBJ2-7; D might be TRBD1 (6 bases). Trimming left V 3 bases short and J 7 bases short, with 19 bases between. CDR1 DFQATT and CDR2 SNEGSKA come from the germline V gene (reference sequence). The CDR3 totals 14 residues. CDR3 sequence (DNA): TGCAGTGCTAGTCGAGCATCGGGACAAAGGGAGCAGTACTTC. The encoded protein is CSASRASGQREQYF.

This chain joins TRBV20-1 and TRBJ2-3; 9 nucleotides line up with TRBD1. The germline CDR1 and CDR2 sequences are DFQATT and SNEGSKA (reference sequence). The CDR3 is 14 residues long. V lost 3 bases, J lost 4 bases, and 5 bases stayed unmatched. CDR3 residues: CSASLRQGADTQYF. CDR3 nucleotides: TGCAGTGCTAGCCTACGACAGGGGGCAGATACGCAGTATTTT.

Turning to this clonotype: A much larger clone lies a single base off, so this may be a read error. The rearrangement uses TRBV10-3 and TRBJ1-1; 8 bases map to TRBD1. The germline V gene has CDR1 ENHRY and CDR2 SYGVKD. V dropped 6 bases and J dropped 1; count of bases not matched to a gene: 4. The CDR3 runs 14 residues. The CDR3 coding sequence is TGTGCCATCAGCCCCGGGACAGGGAACACTGAAGCTTTCTTT. As protein: CAISPGTGNTEAFF.

Many counts were recorded for this clonotype. The chain links TRBV24-1 to TRBJ2-1; 8 bases line up with TRBD1. After removal of 2 bases from V and 2 bases from J, the junction contained 7 bases not matched to a gene. The germline gives CDR1 KGHDR, CDR2 SFDVKD. The CDR3 is 17 amino acids. In nucleotides, the CDR3 is TGTGCCACCAGTGATTCTCATACAGGGGGAACCTACAATGAGCAGTTCTTC. Translated: CATSDSHTGGTYNEQFF.

In this sample, this clonotype turned up a few times. This chain joins TRBV12-3 or TRBV12-4 and TRBJ1-2; D remains unclear. V was shortened by 3 bases and J by 0 bases, with 11 bases between the two germline ends. The CDR3 consists of 15 residues. CDR3 sequence (DNA): TGTGCCAGCAGTTTGGGAGACAATCCTAACTATGGCTACACCTTC. As protein: CASSLGDNPNYGYTF.